This entry features one T cell receptor (beta chain) sequence. Its antigen is currently unknown. The CDR3 consists of 13 residues. V was clipped by 7 bases and J by 8 bases, with 14 bases between them. The germline gives CDR1 SGHAT, CDR2 FQDESV (reference sequence). Researchers partitioned CD4+ cells into CD45RA+ naive and CD45RA-negative memory subsets. This specimen comes from a study of shared clonotypes between healthy human individuals. Study results and caveats: Generation probabilities of non-shared clonotypes were lower (relative to those shared by all four donors). Across subsets, estimated richness was generally greater for naive than for memory populations.

The repertoire was sequenced with immunoSEQ multiplex PCR; TCRdb's copy has only in-frame clones and lacks some. Counted here are around 200,000 clones, around 63% occurring once; the ten biggest clones make up 10%. The sequencing sample was made of memory CD4+ T cells sorted from blood. As for subset: CD45RA-negative fraction. The chain employs TRBV11-1 and TRBJ1-4; D gene unclear. The TCR was taken from a man aged 25 to 45 in good health. CDR3 bases: TGTGCCAGCAAGGCAGCGCGTGAGGAAAAACTGTTTTTT. Translated: CASKAAREEKLFF.